The TCR beta chain under discussion was sequenced for a study of CD8+ T cells in alopecia areata. Concerning this clone: Its antigen remains unidentified.

Germline lookup yields CDR1 SGHVS and CDR2 FNYEAQ. The CDR3 extends over 14 amino acids. The V and J ends lost 2 bases and 1 base respectively, with 5 bases between them. It was cDNA, reverse transcribed from extracted RNA, that served as the sequencing template. The assay was immunoSEQ multiplex PCR, and TCRdb's table has in-frame clones only and misses some. The sample includes around 8,000 clones, less than 85% of them seen just once. General study findings and limits: Scalp sequencing captures resident alphabeta T cells of normal skin too. It was lesional scalp, especially alopecia totalis/universalis, that showed higher clonality than normal scalp. Mouse data revealed clearer TCR sharing than patient data did, a gap possibly tied to HLA.

CD25+CD127- cells were obtained by sorting CD4+ cells, for four to six patients. Alopecia areata patients had lesional scalp punch biopsies and peripheral blood taken from them. The receptor was isolated from a human donor with alopecia areata. Sequencing used CD4+ Tregs sorted from blood. The chain is built from TRBV7-6 and TRBJ2-2; D unresolved. The CDR3 spells CASSLQRNTGELFF. CDR3 nucleotides: TGTGCCAGCAGCTTACAGCGGAACACCGGGGAGCTGTTTTTT.